This T cell receptor beta chain was identified during a study of T cells in Graves' hyperthyroidism and ophthalmopathy. Study-level points and caveats: Most thyroid clonotypes that were expanded above 0.001 also turned up in blood. Stable hyperthyroidism and ophthalmopathy were separated using 13 V-J signatures.

Exclusion of patients followed from uncontrolled infection, other autoimmune disease, pregnancy or lactation. RNA transcripts provided the source from which TCR beta CDR3 regions were amplified. HTBI primers were the set used in a first-round RT-PCR of the TCR CDR3. TCRdb reprocessed the multiplex PCR reads via MiXCR and lists one record per CDR3 protein. The data show 250,000 to 300,000 distinct CDR3 sequences, about 18% seen once. The CDR3 is made up of 15 amino acids. Trimming took 6 bases from V and 3 from J, leaving 18 bases between them. This clonotype has a count of ten or more. The antigen is unknown.

The source material was blood. The receptor comes from a woman in her sixties or seventies with Graves' ophthalmopathy. The chain joins TRBV12-3 or TRBV12-4 to TRBJ2-7; possibly TRBD1 or TRBD2 for D (5 bases each). CDR3 loop: CASRARDGPNYEQYF. The CDR3 DNA is TGTGCCAGCAGGGCTAGGGACGGACCAAACTACGAGCAGTACTTC.